These 8 T cell receptor beta chains share one sample of origin, sequenced in a study of blood T cell repertoires in COVID-19. Using immunoSEQ multiplex PCR, the repertoire was profiled, and TCRdb retains in-frame clones only, with some absent. The data contain about 200,000 clones, 89% of them singletons. Input material: PBMCs or T cells enriched from blood (not recorded which). These receptors originate from a woman aged 18-30 years who had recovered from COVID-19.

This clone was counted between two and nine times. The chain carries TRBV20-1 and TRBJ2-3, with D possibly being TRBD1 (5 bases). The CDR3 is 11 residues long. The germline V and J ends were trimmed by 6 bases and 15 bases, with 19 bases remaining between them. Germline-derived CDR1 and CDR2 are DFQATT and SNEGSKA (reference sequence). The CDR3 spells CSAKVQGIGYF. DNA for the CDR3: TGCAGTGCCAAGGTGCAGGGAATTGGTTATTTT.

The chain combines TRBV24-1 with TRBJ1-5; D is ambiguous. Germline CDR1 KGHDR, CDR2 SFDVKD. V was trimmed by 1 base and J by 4 bases, leaving 13 bases between them. The CDR3 is 16 residues long. In DNA form, the CDR3 reads TGTGCCACCAGTGATTTTGGCGGGGTTAGGAATCAGCCCCAGCATTTT. Translated, it gives CATSDFGGVRNQPQHF.

The chain recombines TRBV24-1 with TRBJ1-1, with 7 bases identical to TRBD1. Germline-derived CDR1 and CDR2 are KGHDR and SFDVKD. This CDR3 is 14 amino acids long. J lost 7 bases, V lost 3 bases, and 7 bases had no gene match. In DNA, the CDR3 is TGTGCCACCAGTGATGAACGCCGGGACAGTGAAGCTTTCTTT. It specifies CATSDERRDSEAFF.

The chain carries TRBV13 and TRBJ1-1, with D unclear. The ends were cut back, 1 base at V and 1 base at J, with 4 bases in the middle. Germline values: CDR1 PRHDT, CDR2 FYEKMQ (reference sequence). The CDR3 covers 13 residues. CDR3 nucleotide sequence: TGTGCCAGCAGCTTAGACGGGAACACTGAAGCTTTCTTT. Amino acid sequence: CASSLDGNTEAFF.

The rearrangement joins TRBV5-8 to TRBJ1-6, with D perhaps TRBD1 (6 bases). The CDR3 is made up of 14 amino acids. The V end was cut by 4 bases, the J end by 11 bases, with 16 bases between. From germline, CDR1 is SGHTS and CDR2 YDEGEE. CDR3 residues: CASSRSGTIAPLHF. The CDR3 coding sequence is TGTGCCAGCAGCCGATCCGGGACAATTGCACCCCTCCACTTT.

This clone was seen only once. The gene calls are TRBV6-5 and TRBJ2-5; D is possibly TRBD2 (6 bases). The length of the CDR3 is 14 residues. Germline lookup yields CDR1 MNHEY and CDR2 SVGAGI. V was pared by 7 bases and J by 2 bases, with 14 bases between. DNA for the CDR3: TGTGCCAGCACCCTACGGAGGGAACAAGAGACCCAGTACTTC. This encodes CASTLRREQETQYF.

The chain uses TRBV15 and TRBJ2-3, with TRBD1 matching over 7 bases. The junction had 10 bases not matched to a gene; V was cut back by 3 bases and J by 4 bases. The length of the CDR3 is 16 residues. Looked up from germline, CDR1 is LNHNV and CDR2 is YYDKDF (reference sequence). The CDR3 loop reads CATSRWGRGQPDTQYF. CDR3 sequence (DNA): TGTGCCACCAGCAGGTGGGGAAGGGGGCAGCCAGATACGCAGTATTTT.

DNA for the CDR3: TGTGCCAGCAGCCCCCTGGACAGGGGGATCGGGCTAGTCTATGGCTACACCTTC. It encodes CASSPLDRGIGLVYGYTF. The genes are TRBV7-9 and TRBJ1-2; 10 bases match TRBD1. The CDR3 extends over 18 amino acids. CDR1 is SEHNR, CDR2 FQNEAQ, per germline (reference sequence). The V segment lost 5 bases and the J segment 4 bases; nucleotides outside the gene matches: 16.